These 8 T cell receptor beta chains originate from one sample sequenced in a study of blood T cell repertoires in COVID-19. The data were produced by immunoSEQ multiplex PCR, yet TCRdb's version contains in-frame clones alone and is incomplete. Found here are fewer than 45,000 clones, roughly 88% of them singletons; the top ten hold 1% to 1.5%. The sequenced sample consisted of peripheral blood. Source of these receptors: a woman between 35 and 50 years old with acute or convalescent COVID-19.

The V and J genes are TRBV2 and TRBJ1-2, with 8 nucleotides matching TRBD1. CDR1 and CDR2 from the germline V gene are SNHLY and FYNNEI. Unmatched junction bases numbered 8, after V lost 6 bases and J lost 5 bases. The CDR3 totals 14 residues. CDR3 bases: TGTGCCAGCAGCTACGACAGGGGCCAATATGGCTACACCTTC. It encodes CASSYDRGQYGYTF.

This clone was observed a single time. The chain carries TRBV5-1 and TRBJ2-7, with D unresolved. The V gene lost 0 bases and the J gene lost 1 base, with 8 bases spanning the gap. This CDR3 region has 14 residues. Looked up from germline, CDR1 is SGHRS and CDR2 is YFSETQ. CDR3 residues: CASSLADTSYEQYF. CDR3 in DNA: TGCGCCAGCAGCTTGGCCGACACATCCTACGAGCAGTACTTC.

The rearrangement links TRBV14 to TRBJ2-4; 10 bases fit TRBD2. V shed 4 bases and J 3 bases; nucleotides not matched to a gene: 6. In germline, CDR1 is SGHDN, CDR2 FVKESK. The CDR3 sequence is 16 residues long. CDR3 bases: TGTGCCAGCAGCCTACTAGCGGGGATGGACAAAAACATTCAGTACTTC. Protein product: CASSLLAGMDKNIQYF.

The CDR3 coding sequence is TGTGCCAGCAGCTTCGCCGGACTAGGGGGTTCCAAAGAGACCCAGTACTTC. Protein sequence: CASSFAGLGGSKETQYF. V and J are TRBV7-9 and TRBJ2-5, with a possible D match to TRBD2 (7 bases). Germline CDR1 and CDR2: SEHNR and FQNEAQ (reference sequence). CDR3 length equals 17 residues. The V end lost 3 bases, the J end lost 3 bases, and 20 bases lay between the germline ends.

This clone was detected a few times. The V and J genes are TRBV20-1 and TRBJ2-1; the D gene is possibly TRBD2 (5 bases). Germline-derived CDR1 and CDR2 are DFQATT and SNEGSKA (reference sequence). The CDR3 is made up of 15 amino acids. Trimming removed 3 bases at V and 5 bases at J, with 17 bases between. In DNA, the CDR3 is TGCAGTGCTAGTTTCGTCCCATTCGGGAACAATGAGCAGTTCTTC. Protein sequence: CSASFVPFGNNEQFF.

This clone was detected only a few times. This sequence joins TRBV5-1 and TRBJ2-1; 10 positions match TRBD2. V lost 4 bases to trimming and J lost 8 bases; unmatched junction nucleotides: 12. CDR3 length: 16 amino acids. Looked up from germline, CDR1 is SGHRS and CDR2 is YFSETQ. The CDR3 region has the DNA TGCGCCAGCAGCCGGGGGGCTAGCGGGAGCAGGGATGAGCAGTTCTTC. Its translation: CASSRGASGSRDEQFF.

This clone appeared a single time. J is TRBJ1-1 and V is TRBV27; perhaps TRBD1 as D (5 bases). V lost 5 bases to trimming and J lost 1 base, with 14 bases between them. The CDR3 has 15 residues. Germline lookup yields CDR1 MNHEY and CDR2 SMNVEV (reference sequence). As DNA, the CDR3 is TGTGCCAGCAGTGTAACGGGAGGGGAGAACACTGAAGCTTTCTTT. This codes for CASSVTGGENTEAFF.

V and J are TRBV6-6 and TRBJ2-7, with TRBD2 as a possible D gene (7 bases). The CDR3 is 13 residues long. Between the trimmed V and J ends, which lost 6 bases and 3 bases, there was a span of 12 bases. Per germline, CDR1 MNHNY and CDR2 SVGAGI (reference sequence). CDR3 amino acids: CASRGGRLYEQYF. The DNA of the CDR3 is TGTGCCAGCAGGGGGGGGCGTCTCTACGAGCAGTACTTC.